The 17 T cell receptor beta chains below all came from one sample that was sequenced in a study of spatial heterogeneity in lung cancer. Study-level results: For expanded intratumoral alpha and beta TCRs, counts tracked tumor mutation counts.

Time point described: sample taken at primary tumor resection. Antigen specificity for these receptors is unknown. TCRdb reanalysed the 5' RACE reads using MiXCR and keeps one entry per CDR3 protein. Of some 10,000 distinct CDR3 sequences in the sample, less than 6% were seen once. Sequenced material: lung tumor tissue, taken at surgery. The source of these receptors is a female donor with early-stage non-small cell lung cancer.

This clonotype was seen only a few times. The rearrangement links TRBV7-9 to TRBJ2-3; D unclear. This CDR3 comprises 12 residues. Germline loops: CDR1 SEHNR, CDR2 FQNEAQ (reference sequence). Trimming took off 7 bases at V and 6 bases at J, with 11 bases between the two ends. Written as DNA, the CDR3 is TGTGCCAGCAATCGGGCTCGGGATACGCAGTATTTT. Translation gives CASNRARDTQYF.

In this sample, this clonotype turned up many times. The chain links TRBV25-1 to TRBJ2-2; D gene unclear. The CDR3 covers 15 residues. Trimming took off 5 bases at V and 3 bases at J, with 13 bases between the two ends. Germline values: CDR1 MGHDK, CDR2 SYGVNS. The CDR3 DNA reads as TGTGCCAGCAGTAAAGATAGCCCGTACACCGGGGAGCTGTTTTTT. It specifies CASSKDSPYTGELFF.

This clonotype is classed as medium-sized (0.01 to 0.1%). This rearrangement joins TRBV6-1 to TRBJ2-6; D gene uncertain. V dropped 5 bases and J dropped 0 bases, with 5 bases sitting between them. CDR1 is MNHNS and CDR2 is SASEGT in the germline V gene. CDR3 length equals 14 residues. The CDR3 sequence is CASSTASGANVLTF. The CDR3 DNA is TGTGCCAGCAGTACAGCCTCTGGGGCCAACGTCCTGACTTTC.

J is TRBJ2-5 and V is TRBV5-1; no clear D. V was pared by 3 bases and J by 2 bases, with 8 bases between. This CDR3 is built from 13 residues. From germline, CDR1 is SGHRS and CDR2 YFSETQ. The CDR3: CASSSEPQETQYF. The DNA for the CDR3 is TGCGCCAGCAGCTCTGAACCACAAGAGACCCAGTACTTC.

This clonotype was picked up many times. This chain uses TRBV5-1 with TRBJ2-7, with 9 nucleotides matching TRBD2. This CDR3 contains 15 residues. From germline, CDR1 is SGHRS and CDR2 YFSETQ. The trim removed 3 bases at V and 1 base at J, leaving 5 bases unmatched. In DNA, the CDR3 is TGCGCCAGCAGCTCCGCTAGCGGGGAATCCTACGAGCAGTACTTC. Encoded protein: CASSSASGESYEQYF. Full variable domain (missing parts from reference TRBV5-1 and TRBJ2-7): KAGVTQTPRYLIKTRGQQVTLSCSPISGHRSVSWYQQTPGQGLQFLFEYFSETQRNKGNFPGRFSGRQFSNSRSEMNVSTLELGDSALYLCASSSASGESYEQYFGPGTRLTVT.

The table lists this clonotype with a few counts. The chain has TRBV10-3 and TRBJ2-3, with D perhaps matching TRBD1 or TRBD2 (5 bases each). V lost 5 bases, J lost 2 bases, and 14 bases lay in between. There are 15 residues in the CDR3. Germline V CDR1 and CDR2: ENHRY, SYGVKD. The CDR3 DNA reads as TGTGCCATCAGTTTCGCCGGGACCGCCACAGATACGCAGTATTTT. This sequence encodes CAISFAGTATDTQYF.

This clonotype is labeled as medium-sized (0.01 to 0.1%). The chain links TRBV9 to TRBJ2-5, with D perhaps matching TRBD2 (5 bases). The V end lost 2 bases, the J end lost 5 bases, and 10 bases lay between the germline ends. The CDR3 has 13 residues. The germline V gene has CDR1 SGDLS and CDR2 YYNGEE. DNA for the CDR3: TGTGCCAGCAGCGTGGACTCCTTGGAGACCCAGTACTTC. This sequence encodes CASSVDSLETQYF.

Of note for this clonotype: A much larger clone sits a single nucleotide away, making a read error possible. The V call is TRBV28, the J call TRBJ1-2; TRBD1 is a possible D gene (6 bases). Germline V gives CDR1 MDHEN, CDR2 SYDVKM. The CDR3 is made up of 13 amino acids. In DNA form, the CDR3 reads TGTGCCAGCAGTTCACAGGGCAGTGGAGGCTACAACTTC. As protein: CASSSQGSGGYNF.

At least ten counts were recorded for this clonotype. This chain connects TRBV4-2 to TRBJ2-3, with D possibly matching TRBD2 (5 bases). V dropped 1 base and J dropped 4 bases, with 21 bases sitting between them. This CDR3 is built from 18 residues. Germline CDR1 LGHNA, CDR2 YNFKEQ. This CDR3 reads CASSQGKWETLRADTQYF. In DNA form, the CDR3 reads TGTGCCAGCAGCCAAGGGAAGTGGGAGACATTGAGGGCAGATACGCAGTATTTT.

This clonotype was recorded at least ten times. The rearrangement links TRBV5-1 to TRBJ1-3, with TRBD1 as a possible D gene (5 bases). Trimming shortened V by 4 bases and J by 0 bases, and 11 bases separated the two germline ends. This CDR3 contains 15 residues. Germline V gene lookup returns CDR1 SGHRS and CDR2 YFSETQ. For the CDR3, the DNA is TGCGCCAGCAGCATAGACAGATACTCTGGAAACACCATATATTTT. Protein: CASSIDRYSGNTIYF.

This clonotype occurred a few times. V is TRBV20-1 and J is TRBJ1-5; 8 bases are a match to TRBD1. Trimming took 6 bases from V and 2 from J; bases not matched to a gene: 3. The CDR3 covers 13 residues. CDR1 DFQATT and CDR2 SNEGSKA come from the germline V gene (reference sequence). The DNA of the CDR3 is TGCAGTGCCCAGGGACAGGGCAATCAGCCCCAGCATTTT. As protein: CSAQGQGNQPQHF.

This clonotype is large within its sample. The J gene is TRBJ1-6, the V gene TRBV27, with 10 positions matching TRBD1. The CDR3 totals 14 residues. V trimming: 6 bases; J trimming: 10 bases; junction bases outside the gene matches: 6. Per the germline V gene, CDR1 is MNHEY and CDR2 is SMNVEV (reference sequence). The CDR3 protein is CASRPTGGYSPLHF. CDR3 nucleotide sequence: TGTGCCAGCAGACCGACAGGGGGCTACTCACCCCTCCACTTT.

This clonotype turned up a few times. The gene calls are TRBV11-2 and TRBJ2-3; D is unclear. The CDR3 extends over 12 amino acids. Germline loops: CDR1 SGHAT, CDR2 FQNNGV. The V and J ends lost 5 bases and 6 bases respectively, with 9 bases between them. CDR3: CASSPYGDTQYF. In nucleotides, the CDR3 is TGTGCCAGCAGCCCATACGGGGATACGCAGTATTTT. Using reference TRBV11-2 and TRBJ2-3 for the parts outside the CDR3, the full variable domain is EAGVAQSPRYKIIEKRQSVAFWCNPISGHATLYWYQQILGQGPKLLIQFQNNGVVDDSQLPKDRFSAERLKGVDSTLKIQPAKLEDSAVYLCASSPYGDTQYFGPGTRLTVL.

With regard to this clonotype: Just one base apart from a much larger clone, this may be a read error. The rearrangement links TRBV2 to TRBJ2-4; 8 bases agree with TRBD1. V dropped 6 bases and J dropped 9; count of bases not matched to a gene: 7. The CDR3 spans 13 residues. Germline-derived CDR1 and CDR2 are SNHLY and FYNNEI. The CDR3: CASRLDRESIQYF. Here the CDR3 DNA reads TGTGCCAGCAGATTGGACAGGGAGAGCATTCAGTACTTC.

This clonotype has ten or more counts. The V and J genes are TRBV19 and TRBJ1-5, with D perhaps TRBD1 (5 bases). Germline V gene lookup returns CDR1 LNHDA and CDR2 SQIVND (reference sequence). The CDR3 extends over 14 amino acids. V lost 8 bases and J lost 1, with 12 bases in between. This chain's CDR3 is CASWDLESNQPQHF. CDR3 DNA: TGTGCCAGTTGGGACCTAGAGAGCAATCAGCCCCAGCATTTT. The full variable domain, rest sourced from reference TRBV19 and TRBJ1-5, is DGGITQSPKYLFRKEGQNVTLSCEQNLNHDAMYWYRQDPGQGLRLIYYSQIVNDFQKGDIAEGYSVSREKKESFPLTVTSAQKNPTAFYLCASWDLESNQPQHFGDGTRLSIL.

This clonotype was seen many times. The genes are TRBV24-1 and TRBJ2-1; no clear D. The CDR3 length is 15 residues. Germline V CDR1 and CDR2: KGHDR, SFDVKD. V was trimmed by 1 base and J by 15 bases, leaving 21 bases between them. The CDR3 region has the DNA TGTGCCACCAGTGATTTTTCTCGGGTGTCGACGGCACTGTTCTTC. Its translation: CATSDFSRVSTALFF.

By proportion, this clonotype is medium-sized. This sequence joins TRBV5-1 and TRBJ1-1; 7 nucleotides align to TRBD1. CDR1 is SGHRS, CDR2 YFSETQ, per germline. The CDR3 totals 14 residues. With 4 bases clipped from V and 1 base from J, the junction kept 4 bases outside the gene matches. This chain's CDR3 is CASSTQGWNTEAFF. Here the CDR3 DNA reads TGCGCCAGCAGCACACAGGGGTGGAACACTGAAGCTTTCTTT.